A selection of T cell receptor beta chains follows, all from one sample in a study of memory CD4+ T cells and cytomegalovirus serostatus. Clones were sequenced by immunoSEQ multiplex PCR, and TCRdb holds only the in-frame ones, with some missing. The sample lists some 44,000 clones, roughly 79% occurring once. Sequenced input: memory CD4+ T cells from blood. The origin of the receptors is an adult in good health and CMV-seronegative. CDR3s include the opening cysteine and the closing phenylalanine or tryptophan. Each record gives: CDR3 length, V gene, D gene, clone size, J gene, CDR3 protein, CDR3 DNA. The D gene is left open where the match is weak. The listing skips clone size in some rows; elsewhere it reads once, few, many or a size class.

>15|TRBV15|NA|NA|TRBJ1-1
CATSRDPQGNTEAFF
TGTGCCACCAGCAGAGACCCACAGGGGAACACTGAAGCTTTCTTT
>16|TRBV7-9|TRBD1|NA|TRBJ1-5
CASSLGDRGRNQPQHF
TGTGCCAGCAGCTTAGGGGACAGGGGACGCAATCAGCCCCAGCATTTT
>13|TRBV30|TRBD1|NA|TRBJ1-1
CAWMGQVNTEAFF
TGTGCCTGGATGGGACAGGTGAACACTGAAGCTTTCTTT
>13|TRBV27|NA|once|TRBJ2-5
CASSLRNQETQYF
TGTGCCAGCAGTTTAAGAAACCAAGAGACCCAGTACTTC
>17|TRBV2|TRBD1|NA|TRBJ2-7
CASTGTGILMGTYEQYF
TGTGCCAGCACAGGGACAGGGATTTTAATGGGGACCTACGAGCAGTACTTC
>14|TRBV28|TRBD1|NA|TRBJ1-4
CASRPGTEGEKLFF
TGTGCCAGCAGGCCCGGGACAGAAGGGGAAAAACTGTTTTTT
>14|TRBV4-2|TRBD1|NA|TRBJ1-2
CASSPGDRGNGYTF
TGTGCCAGCAGCCCGGGGGACAGGGGAAATGGCTACACCTTC
>18|TRBV2|TRBD2|NA|TRBJ2-1
CASSEGQPLAGFDNEQFF
TGTGCCAGCAGTGAAGGCCAACCTCTAGCGGGGTTCGACAATGAGCAGTTCTTC
>18|TRBV7-8|NA|NA|TRBJ2-7
CASSLGYRSRTANYEQYF
TGTGCCAGCAGCTTAGGCTACAGATCCCGGACAGCAAACTACGAGCAGTACTTC
>14|TRBV5-4|TRBD1|NA|TRBJ1-1
CASSLGTGVTEAFF
TGTGCCAGCAGCCTAGGGACAGGGGTCACTGAAGCTTTCTTT
>13|TRBV4-1|TRBD1|NA|TRBJ1-1
CASRGQGGTEAFF
TGCGCCAGCAGGGGACAGGGGGGCACTGAAGCTTTCTTT
>16|TRBV2|TRBD1|NA|TRBJ1-1
CASSDEGTGAGTEAFF
TGTGCCAGCAGTGATGAAGGGACAGGGGCTGGGACTGAAGCTTTCTTT
>14|TRBV7-2|NA|NA|TRBJ1-5
CASSRTGADQPQHF
TGTGCCAGCAGCCGTACGGGGGCGGATCAGCCCCAGCATTTT
>15|TRBV15|TRBD2|NA|TRBJ2-1
CATSRDSGANNEQFF
TGTGCCACCAGCAGAGATAGCGGGGCAAACAATGAGCAGTTCTTC
>16|TRBV10-3|TRBD1|NA|TRBJ1-1
CAIRVAPQGGNTEAFF
TGTGCCATCAGGGTCGCTCCACAGGGGGGGAACACTGAAGCTTTCTTT
>15|TRBV2|NA|few|TRBJ1-6
CASTTFTGRNSPLHF
TGTGCCAGCACCACATTTACAGGCCGGAATTCACCCCTCCACTTT
>13|TRBV5-1|TRBD2|once|TRBJ2-7
CASSSSGGYEQYF
TGCGCCAGCAGCTCCAGCGGGGGATACGAGCAGTACTTC
>13|TRBV5-4|NA|few|TRBJ1-2
CASSSDPNYGYTF
TGTGCCAGCAGCTCTGACCCTAACTATGGCTACACCTTC
>12|TRBV29-1|NA|NA|TRBJ1-1
CSVAQTWTEAFF
TGCAGCGTTGCACAGACGTGGACTGAAGCTTTCTTT
>18|TRBV5-1|NA|NA|TRBJ1-1
CASSLETASLYMNTEAFF
TGCGCCAGCAGCTTGGAGACAGCAAGTCTATACATGAACACTGAAGCTTTCTTT
>19|TRBV11-2|TRBD2|NA|TRBJ2-3
CASSLVGGGLAGDLNTQYF
TGTGCCAGCAGCTTAGTCGGGGGCGGACTAGCGGGGGATTTAAATACGCAGTATTTT
>15|TRBV19|NA|NA|TRBJ2-3
CARQPRDKSTDTQYF
TGTGCCAGACAACCTCGGGACAAGAGCACAGATACGCAGTATTTT
>15|TRBV5-8|NA|NA|TRBJ1-3
CASSLTRSSGNTIYF
TGTGCCAGCAGCCTGACGCGAAGCTCTGGAAACACCATATATTTT
>11|TRBV2|NA|NA|TRBJ1-1
CASSFDTEAFF
TGTGCCAGCAGTTTTGATACTGAAGCTTTCTTT
>12|TRBV2|NA|NA|TRBJ2-7
CASCAPPYEQYF
TGTGCCAGCTGCGCCCCTCCCTACGAGCAGTACTTC
>14|TRBV11-2|NA|few|TRBJ1-5
CASSSTDSNQPQHF
TGTGCCAGCAGCTCCACTGATAGCAATCAGCCCCAGCATTTT
>15|TRBV7-9|NA|NA|TRBJ2-3
CASSLEARHTDTQYF
TGTGCCAGCAGCTTAGAGGCAAGACATACAGATACGCAGTATTTT
>10|TRBV29-1|NA|few|TRBJ1-1
CSVGGTEAFF
TGCAGCGTGGGGGGAACTGAAGCTTTCTTT
>18|TRBV5-1|TRBD1|NA|TRBJ2-5
CASSLALQGAVGQETQYF
TGCGCCAGCAGCTTGGCCTTACAGGGGGCGGTCGGACAAGAGACCCAGTACTTC
>14|TRBV9|TRBD2|NA|TRBJ2-7
CASTAGLATYEQYF
TGTGCCAGCACCGCGGGACTAGCCACCTACGAGCAGTACTTC
>17|TRBV9|TRBD2|NA|TRBJ2-5
CASSVGGSGGGQETQYF
TGTGCCAGCAGCGTAGGAGGTAGCGGGGGGGGCCAAGAGACCCAGTACTTC
>14|TRBV19|NA|NA|TRBJ2-7
CASSGPDRDYEQYF
TGTGCCAGTAGTGGACCAGACCGAGACTACGAGCAGTACTTC
>14|TRBV30|TRBD1|NA|TRBJ2-3
CASRQGPLTDTQYF
TGTGCCTCAAGACAGGGTCCACTCACAGATACGCAGTATTTT
>14|TRBV9|NA|NA|TRBJ2-4
CASSVAGIKDIQYF
TGTGCCAGCAGCGTAGCAGGGATTAAGGACATTCAGTACTTC
>14|TRBV27|TRBD1|NA|TRBJ1-1
CASQKGAELTEAFF
TGTGCCAGCCAAAAGGGGGCTGAACTCACTGAAGCTTTCTTT
>15|TRBV10-3|TRBD2|NA|TRBJ2-2
CAIVKGTSGTGELFF
TGTGCCATCGTGAAAGGGACTAGCGGGACCGGGGAGCTGTTTTTT
>15|TRBV15|TRBD2|NA|TRBJ2-7
CATSRDPGGAAEQYF
TGTGCCACCAGCAGAGATCCCGGGGGGGCGGCCGAGCAGTACTTC
>12|TRBV2|NA|NA|TRBJ2-7
CASTEQGSEQYF
TGTGCCAGCACAGAACAGGGTAGCGAGCAGTACTTC
>16|TRBV19|NA|few|TRBJ1-1
CASIPNDGYMNTEAFF
TGTGCCAGTATCCCGAACGACGGTTACATGAACACTGAAGCTTTCTTT
>14|TRBV5-1|NA|NA|TRBJ1-1
CASSLAQSTGEAFF
TGCGCCAGCAGCTTGGCACAGTCGACAGGTGAAGCTTTCTTT
>13|TRBV6-6|TRBD1|NA|TRBJ1-1
CASSDRVGTEAFF
TGTGCCAGCAGTGACAGGGTAGGGACTGAAGCTTTCTTT
>12|TRBV7-9|NA|few|TRBJ1-2
CASSPRDGGYTF
TGTGCCAGCAGCCCGCGGGATGGTGGCTACACCTTC
>15|TRBV4-2|NA|NA|TRBJ1-3
CASSQVGNRGNTIYF
TGTGCCAGCAGCCAAGTAGGGAATCGTGGAAACACCATATATTTT
>12|TRBV10-1|NA|NA|TRBJ2-1
CASSDPGTGQFF
TGCGCCAGCAGTGACCCCGGGACCGGGCAGTTCTTC
>14|TRBV19|NA|NA|TRBJ1-2
CASSIRSALDGYTF
TGTGCCAGTAGTATCCGGTCGGCCCTGGATGGCTACACCTTC